This entry features one T cell receptor (beta chain) sequence. This sample was taken from a study of CD8 T cells in Susac syndrome. V lost 8 bases, J lost 6 bases, and 10 bases lay in between. The CDR3 runs 10 residues. The germline gives CDR1 DFQATT, CDR2 SNEGSKA (reference sequence). TCR beta sequences were obtained from blood CD8+ and CD4+ T cells. RNA in amounts of roughly 0.5 to 1 ug was reverse transcribed with random hexamers. TCRdb called the immunoSEQ multiplex PCR reads again in MiXCR, with one record for every CDR3 protein. This sample carries tens of thousands of distinct CDR3 sequences, approximately 96% of them seen once, and the ten largest clones take about 0.68%.

V is TRBV20-1 and J is TRBJ1-2; a possible D gene is TRBD1 (6 bases). The sample comprised CD8+ T cells from PBMCs. The TCR sequence derives from a human donor with Susac syndrome. CDR3 protein: CSSSGDGYTF. CDR3 bases: TGCAGTTCCTCAGGGGATGGCTACACCTTC.